Shown below are 18 T cell receptor beta chains from a single sample sequenced in a study of low-dose radiotherapy and immunotherapy resistance in tumors. TRAV- and TRBV-specific primers, spanning alpha and beta chains, primed first-strand cDNA. TCR amplification used roughly 18 PCR cycles, a constant-region primer and a V-primer adapter. Each CDR3 protein is one row after TCRdb ran MiXCR on the reads. This sample has about 13,000 distinct CDR3 sequences; approximately 57% occur once, and the top ten carry about 8.3%. These receptors all stem from a human donor with advanced metastatic prostate, ovarian, gallbladder or colorectal cancer (not recorded which). This table probably holds off-target reads from a library built for another chain.

The chain recombines TRBV7-2 with TRBJ1-6, with TRBD1 identical over 10 bases. Trimming at V came to 4 bases and at J to 11 bases, leaving 5 bases not matched to a gene. From germline, CDR1 is SGHTA and CDR2 FQGNSA. The CDR3 covers 14 residues. The CDR3 bases are TGTGCCAGCAGCTCGACAGGGGGCTATGCACCCCTCCACTTT. This gives the protein CASSSTGGYAPLHF.

The genes are TRBV5-1 and TRBJ2-2; perhaps TRBD1 as D (5 bases). This CDR3 has 16 residues. Germline loops: CDR1 SGHRS, CDR2 YFSETQ. V was pared by 0 bases and J by 1 base, with 10 bases between. CDR3: CASSLADSLNTGELFF. CDR3 DNA sequence: TGCGCCAGCAGCTTGGCCGACAGTCTGAACACCGGGGAGCTGTTTTTT.

V gene TRBV28 combines with J gene TRBJ2-2; maybe TRBD1 (5 bases). CDR1 MDHEN and CDR2 SYDVKM come from the germline V gene. Trimming removed 3 bases from V and 0 bases from J, with 8 bases in between. The CDR3 sequence is 15 residues long. CDR3 sequence: CASSFGRANTGELFF. The CDR3 coding sequence is TGTGCCAGCAGTTTTGGCAGGGCGAACACCGGGGAGCTGTTTTTT.

V and J are TRBV2 and TRBJ2-7, with D unclear. Trimming shortened V by 7 bases and J by 7 bases, and 11 bases separated the two germline ends. This CDR3 contains 11 residues. The V gene's germline CDR1 is SNHLY and CDR2 FYNNEI. CDR3 region: CASTPTTEQYF. Here the CDR3 DNA reads TGTGCCAGCACGCCAACAACAGAGCAGTACTTC.

This chain uses TRBV7-6 with TRBJ2-5; no reliable D call. The CDR3 is 13 residues long. V was shortened by 0 bases and J by 1 base, with 3 bases between the two germline ends. Germline V lookup: CDR1 SGHVS, CDR2 FNYEAQ. The CDR3 loop reads CASSLAVQETQYF. CDR3 DNA sequence: TGTGCCAGCAGCTTAGCGGTCCAAGAGACCCAGTACTTC.

CDR3 coding DNA: TGCAGTGCTCCCGGGGTTTTCCAAGAGACCCAGTACTTC. Protein sequence: CSAPGVFQETQYF. The rearrangement links TRBV20-1 to TRBJ2-5, with D perhaps matching TRBD2 (5 bases). Germline V CDR1 and CDR2: DFQATT, SNEGSKA (reference sequence). CDR3 size: 13 residues. V shed 5 bases and J shed 1 base, with 11 bases lying between them.

The V gene is TRBV2, the J gene TRBJ2-5; D unresolved. Germline CDR1 SNHLY, CDR2 FYNNEI. The V gene lost 2 bases and the J gene lost 5 bases, with 9 bases spanning the gap. The CDR3 consists of 13 residues. CDR3 sequence: CASSELSFETQYF. The CDR3 nucleotides are TGTGCCAGCAGTGAATTAAGTTTCGAGACCCAGTACTTC.

The chain joins TRBV28 to TRBJ2-1; 7 bases line up with TRBD2. V was clipped by 6 bases and J by 10 bases; unmatched bases: 12. Germline V gene lookup returns CDR1 MDHEN and CDR2 SYDVKM. The length of the CDR3 is 14 residues. DNA of the CDR3: TGTGCCAGCAGCATTCGGACGGGGGGTCGGGAGCAGTTCTTC. This translates into CASSIRTGGREQFF.

This clonotype was counted a few times. J is TRBJ2-5 and V is TRBV11-2; D may be TRBD1 or TRBD2 (6 bases each). Per germline, CDR1 SGHAT and CDR2 FQNNGV. This CDR3 is built from 17 residues. With 4 bases removed from V and 3 bases from J, the gap between germline ends came to 21 bases. DNA of the CDR3: TGTGCCAGCAGCTCAGCTCCGGGAATCGGGGGCGAAGAGACCCAGTACTTC. Translation gives CASSSAPGIGGEETQYF.

The chain couples TRBV28 to TRBJ1-1; the D gene is possibly TRBD1 (6 bases). Germline V CDR1 and CDR2: MDHEN, SYDVKM. The V gene lost 11 bases and the J gene lost 0 bases, with 13 bases spanning the gap. The CDR3 consists of 13 residues. Here the CDR3 DNA reads TGTGCCGGGGGCAGGGACATGAACACTGAAGCTTTCTTT. This sequence encodes CAGGRDMNTEAFF.

This chain links TRBV28 with TRBJ2-7; TRBD1 aligns across 8 bases. Germline V gives CDR1 MDHEN, CDR2 SYDVKM. The CDR3 length is 14 residues. After removal of 7 bases from V and 4 bases from J, the junction contained 9 bases not matched to a gene. In nucleotides, the CDR3 is TGTGCCAGCACCCGGGGTGGGACAGGATACGAGCAGTACTTC. This sequence encodes CASTRGGTGYEQYF.

This chain uses TRBV28 with TRBJ2-7; TRBD1 matches at 12 bases. The CDR3 sequence is 16 residues long. Germline CDR1 MDHEN, CDR2 SYDVKM. V shed 5 bases and J 3 bases; nucleotides not matched to a gene: 8. This CDR3 reads CASSRWGQGARYEQYF. The CDR3 DNA sequence: TGTGCCAGCAGTCGCTGGGGACAGGGGGCTCGCTACGAGCAGTACTTC.

V gene TRBV11-1 combines with J gene TRBJ2-1, with 13 positions matching TRBD2. V lost 2 bases, J lost 5 bases, and 3 bases stayed unmatched. The germline CDR1 and CDR2 sequences are SGHAT and FQDESV (reference sequence). The CDR3 length is 16 residues. Here the CDR3 reads CASSLLGTSGNNEQFF. The CDR3, as DNA: TGTGCCAGCAGCTTACTCGGGACTAGCGGGAACAATGAGCAGTTCTTC.

The sample holds a few counts of this clonotype. This sequence joins TRBV5-1 and TRBJ2-6; D assignment may be TRBD1 or TRBD2 (5 bases each). Trimming removed 7 bases at V and 2 bases at J, with 7 bases between. This CDR3 has 13 amino acids. Germline-derived CDR1 and CDR2 are SGHRS and YFSETQ. CDR3 sequence: CASGTAGANVLTF. DNA for the CDR3: TGCGCCAGCGGGACCGCTGGGGCCAACGTCCTGACTTTC.

This clonotype has only a few counts. V is TRBV6-6 and J is TRBJ2-2; 8 bases agree with TRBD1. CDR3 length equals 16 residues. The germline gives CDR1 MNHNY, CDR2 SVGAGI (reference sequence). After removal of 5 bases from V and 4 bases from J, the junction contained 9 bases not matched to a gene. The CDR3 DNA is TGTGCCAGCAGTGTTCTCCAGGGGGCCGGCACCGGGGAGCTGTTTTTT. This gives the protein CASSVLQGAGTGELFF.

The CDR3 DNA follows: TGTGCCAGCAGTTTATGGGGCAATCAGCCCCAGCATTTT. It is translated as CASSLWGNQPQHF. The chain employs TRBV28 and TRBJ1-5, with unresolved D. Trimming removed 0 bases at V and 2 bases at J, with 2 bases between. CDR3 length: 13 amino acids. Germline CDR1 reads MDHEN; CDR2 reads SYDVKM.

This clonotype was detected a few times. The chain carries TRBV20-1 and TRBJ2-7; 11 bases agree with TRBD2. The CDR3 runs 13 residues. Germline V lookup: CDR1 DFQATT, CDR2 SNEGSKA (reference sequence). Unmatched junction bases numbered 5, after V lost 5 bases and J lost 5 bases. The CDR3 nucleotides are TGCAGTGCTTCCGGACTAGCGGGCAACGAGCAGTACTTC. Its translation: CSASGLAGNEQYF.

The chain has TRBV28 and TRBJ1-1, with D possibly TRBD1 on 6 matching bases. The V gene lost 2 bases and the J gene lost 1 base, with 11 bases spanning the gap. Germline V gene lookup returns CDR1 MDHEN and CDR2 SYDVKM. CDR3 length: 15 residues. In DNA, the CDR3 is TGTGCCAGCAGTTTAGGGACAATGGCGAACACTGAAGCTTTCTTT. This gives the protein CASSLGTMANTEAFF.